This T cell receptor (beta chain) was identified during a study of blood T cells in healthy people across ages. As for this clonotype: Its antigen remains unknown.

The second PCR ran roughly 7 to 11 cycles with a sample-barcoded 5' primer and J-beta primers. Every individual sample yielded 3 million or more paired-end reads (each containing CDR3). A single record per CDR3 protein comes from TCRdb applying MiXCR to the 5' RACE reads. Of about 1.7 million distinct CDR3 sequences in the sample, about 28% were seen once. Overall study findings and caveats: Long-lived donors carried more naive CD4+ cells and greater diversity than aged donors.

Germline assignment: CDR1 SGHNT and CDR2 YENEEA. This CDR3 is built from 17 residues. Source material: blood. V is TRBV11-3 and J is TRBJ2-4, with TRBD2 matching over 15 bases. The J call is doubtful: the DNA matches TRBJ2-7 better. The receptor was derived from a woman under 40 in good health. CDR3 nucleotide sequence: TGTGCCAGCAGCGTTCCGGGACTAGCGGGGGGTAACTACGAGCAGTACTTC. It encodes CASSVPGLAGGNYEQYF.